The 2 T cell receptor beta chains given below trace back to one sample, sequenced in a study of T-cell reconstitution after alpha-beta-depleted transplantation in children. During its preparation, the TCRbeta library received unique molecular identifiers. In TCRdb, the PCR reads were re-called with MiXCR into one record per CDR3 protein. The repertoire includes 500,000 to 600,000 distinct CDR3 sequences, more than 20% of them detected once, and about 35% sits in the top ten. The sequences come from PBMCs, collected before TCRalphabeta/CD19-depleted stem cell transplant. These receptors all stem from a boy under three years old with Wiskott-Aldrich syndrome, due to receive a stem cell transplant.

The chain is built from TRBV24-1 and TRBJ2-1; 9 bases agree with TRBD2. Trimming took 6 bases from V and 4 from J; bases not matched to a gene: 9. The CDR3 is 16 residues long. The V gene's germline CDR1 is KGHDR and CDR2 SFDVKD. For the CDR3, the DNA is TGTGCCACCAGTACTTTAGCGGGAGACATGTACAATGAGCAGTTCTTC. This sequence encodes CATSTLAGDMYNEQFF.

The chain combines TRBV20-1 with TRBJ1-1, with a possible D match to TRBD1 (6 bases). The CDR3 runs 13 residues. CDR1 is DFQATT and CDR2 is SNEGSKA in the germline V gene (reference sequence). The V and J ends lost 6 bases and 4 bases respectively, with 15 bases between them. The CDR3 spells CSAPVGAGTEAFF. CDR3 bases: TGCAGTGCCCCCGTGGGGGCTGGCACTGAAGCTTTCTTT.